Listed here are 10 T cell receptor beta chains from one sample, sequenced in a study of blood T cell repertoires in COVID-19 (dated by TCRdb to 2019 to 2021). Library preparation employed the immunoSEQ multiplex PCR assay. This is the immuneACCESS table as TCRdb keeps it, with only in-frame sequences that have V and J called. A part of the clones is gone; compared with another copy, unresolved V genes explain less than half, and the rest is unexplained. Recorded for this sample are hundreds of thousands of clones; over 65% of them occurred a single time. Jointly, the top ten make up 2% to 3% of the sample. Source material: peripheral blood. The receptors come from a woman in her 70s with active or convalescent COVID-19.

This clone is a singleton in its sample. This rearrangement joins TRBV28 to TRBJ2-1, with D uncertain. CDR3 length equals 16 residues. The V and J ends lost 3 bases and 0 bases respectively, with 12 bases between them. Germline V gives CDR1 MDHEN, CDR2 SYDVKM. CDR3 DNA: TGTGCCAGCAGTTTTGCGAGCGCAAGCTCCTACAATGAGCAGTTCTTC. Protein product: CASSFASASSYNEQFF.

The chain combines TRBV28 with TRBJ1-2, with 8 bases identical to TRBD1. The length of the CDR3 is 15 residues. CDR1 and CDR2 from the germline V gene are MDHEN and SYDVKM. The V gene end was trimmed by 6 bases and the J gene end by 3 bases; junction bases not matched to a gene: 9. In DNA form, the CDR3 reads TGTGCCAGCAGGTCAACAGGGGGTCGGGACTATGGCTACACCTTC. It codes for CASRSTGGRDYGYTF.

This chain connects TRBV7-9 to TRBJ2-5; 10 nucleotides align to TRBD1. Germline-derived CDR1 and CDR2 are SEHNR and FQNEAQ (reference sequence). The CDR3 runs 14 residues. V lost 5 bases, J lost 4 bases, and 4 bases stayed unmatched. The CDR3 region is CASSHGQGGETQYF. DNA for the CDR3: TGTGCCAGCAGCCACGGACAGGGGGGAGAGACCCAGTACTTC.

J is TRBJ2-3 and V is TRBV5-1; TRBD1 aligns across 7 bases. The CDR3 has 14 residues. V shed 3 bases and J 4 bases; nucleotides not matched to a gene: 5. Germline CDR1 and CDR2: SGHRS and YFSETQ. CDR3 residues: CASSSDRVADTQYF. CDR3 DNA sequence: TGCGCCAGCAGCTCTGACAGGGTCGCAGATACGCAGTATTTT.

The V call is TRBV7-9, the J call TRBJ1-2; 7 nucleotides agree with TRBD1. Germline V CDR1 and CDR2: SEHNR, FQNEAQ (reference sequence). This CDR3 spans 15 amino acids. V shed 5 bases, J shed 4 bases, and the junction held 10 bases outside the gene matches. The CDR3 sequence is CASSRIQGIGYGYTF. CDR3 bases: TGTGCCAGCAGCCGGATACAGGGGATCGGCTATGGCTACACCTTC.

This chain links TRBV5-8 with TRBJ1-2; possible D gene TRBD1, 5 bases. V was shortened by 2 bases and J by 6 bases, with 11 bases between the two germline ends. This CDR3 has 13 amino acids. Germline CDR1 reads SGHTS; CDR2 reads YDEGEE. The CDR3 sequence: CASSFTGVNGYTF. DNA of the CDR3: TGTGCCAGCAGCTTTACGGGGGTAAATGGCTACACCTTC.

The chain carries TRBV11-3 and TRBJ2-1; D gene uncertain. Germline V lookup: CDR1 SGHNT, CDR2 YENEEA. The CDR3 extends over 15 amino acids. V was pared by 1 base and J by 3 bases, with 10 bases between. DNA for the CDR3: TGTGCCAGCAGCTTAGGACTTTCTAGCTACAATGAGCAGTTCTTC. This gives the protein CASSLGLSSYNEQFF.

This clone was observed once. V and J are TRBV6-2 or TRBV6-3 and TRBJ2-1, with D possibly being TRBD2 (5 bases). The germline V and J ends were trimmed by 0 bases and 5 bases, with 8 bases remaining between them. Germline CDR1 MNHEY, CDR2 SVGEGT. The CDR3 extends over 14 amino acids. The CDR3 spells CASSYSRGNNEQFF. Written as DNA, the CDR3 is TGTGCCAGCAGTTACTCGAGAGGGAACAATGAGCAGTTCTTC.

V gene TRBV5-1 combines with J gene TRBJ2-3, with D possibly being TRBD1 (5 bases). Germline CDR1 SGHRS, CDR2 YFSETQ. Between the trimmed V and J ends, which lost 1 base and 1 base, there was a span of 7 bases. This CDR3 is 14 amino acids long. Here the CDR3 reads CASSLLGGTDTQYF. CDR3 bases: TGCGCCAGCAGCTTGTTAGGGGGCACAGATACGCAGTATTTT.

The chain has TRBV28 and TRBJ2-1; 11 nucleotides line up with TRBD1. With 2 bases clipped from V and 15 bases from J, the junction kept 12 bases outside the gene matches. The CDR3 has 15 amino acids. Germline V gene lookup returns CDR1 MDHEN and CDR2 SYDVKM. Here the CDR3 reads CASSLSRDRGKVRFF. Here the CDR3 DNA reads TGTGCCAGCAGTTTAAGTAGGGACAGGGGGAAGGTTCGGTTCTTC.